This TCR beta chain was recovered during a study of cytomegalovirus exposure and HLA in healthy donors. Study in general: Around 78 million unique TCRs, all from HLA-typed donors, were included in an early release of the data.

The length of the CDR3 is 15 residues. V lost 4 bases and J 6 bases, leaving 18 bases between the germline ends. Germline V gives CDR1 LGHNA, CDR2 YSLEER. PCR was performed using 60 Vbeta and 13 Jbeta primers. TCRdb's table, derived via immunoSEQ multiplex PCR, lists solely in-frame clones and lacks some. The table has approximately 120,000 clones, approximately 84% seen once. The chain carries TRBV4-3 and TRBJ1-2; perhaps TRBD1 as D (6 bases). The TCR was taken from a man aged 18 to 30 in good health and CMV-seropositive. Sequencing input: PBMCs. CDR3: CASSPLGGGADGYTF. CDR3 coding DNA: TGCGCCAGCAGCCCCCTGGGAGGGGGGGCAGATGGCTACACCTTC.